These 15 T cell receptor beta chains share one sample of origin, sequenced in a study of blood T cell repertoires in COVID-19. TCRdb keeps only in-frame clones here, not all; method: immunoSEQ multiplex PCR. The sample contains 270,000 or so clones, roughly 90% of which appear only once. The sequenced sample consisted of peripheral blood. The source of these receptors is a woman in her twenties or thirties with active or convalescent COVID-19.

The J gene is TRBJ1-1, the V gene TRBV5-1, with D unresolved. V shed 4 bases and J shed 1 base, with 11 bases lying between them. Germline V CDR1 and CDR2: SGHRS, YFSETQ. This CDR3 region has 14 residues. The CDR3 bases are TGCGCCAGCAGCCGGGATCAGGCGAACACTGAAGCTTTCTTT. Its translation is CASSRDQANTEAFF.

This chain joins TRBV3-1 (or the pseudogene TRBV3-2) and TRBJ2-1; D might be TRBD1 (5 bases). The CDR3 is 15 residues long. Per germline, CDR1 LGHDT and CDR2 YNNKEL (reference sequence). The V end was cut by 0 bases, the J end by 4 bases, with 10 bases between. The CDR3 protein is CASSQEYRRYNEQFF. In DNA form, the CDR3 reads TGTGCCAGCAGCCAAGAATACAGGAGATACAATGAGCAGTTCTTC.

The chain joins TRBV12-3 or TRBV12-4 to TRBJ1-1, with TRBD1 identical over 8 bases. The junction had 5 bases not matched to a gene; V was cut back by 5 bases and J by 6 bases. CDR3 length equals 13 residues. Here the CDR3 reads CASSRRQGSEAFF. The DNA of the CDR3 is TGTGCCAGCAGTCGGAGACAGGGGTCTGAAGCTTTCTTT.

The genes are TRBV5-1 and TRBJ2-5; 7 bases align to TRBD1. V lost 0 bases to trimming and J lost 2 bases; unmatched junction nucleotides: 4. The CDR3 has 15 amino acids. Germline CDR1 is SGHRS and CDR2 is YFSETQ. DNA for the CDR3: TGCGCCAGCAGCTTGGCCCCGGGACAGCAAGAGACCCAGTACTTC. It encodes CASSLAPGQQETQYF. Full variable domain (rest looked up from reference TRBV5-1 and TRBJ2-5): KAGVTQTPRYLIKTRGQQVTLSCSPISGHRSVSWYQQTPGQGLQFLFEYFSETQRNKGNFPGRFSGRQFSNSRSEMNVSTLELGDSALYLCASSLAPGQQETQYFGPGTRLLVL.

V and J are TRBV3-1 (or the pseudogene TRBV3-2) and TRBJ2-5; 7 bases align to TRBD2. The CDR3 runs 14 residues. V lost 4 bases to trimming and J lost 5 bases; unmatched junction nucleotides: 7. Germline V gene sequence: CDR1 LGHDT, CDR2 YNNKEL (reference sequence). The CDR3 DNA is TGTGCCAGCAGCCCCGGACTAGTGAGGGAGACCCAGTACTTC. Encoded protein: CASSPGLVRETQYF.

CDR3 region: CAWSARGIQETQYF. DNA of the CDR3: TGTGCCTGGAGTGCCAGGGGGATTCAAGAGACCCAGTACTTC. The rearrangement joins TRBV30 to TRBJ2-5; 7 nucleotides line up with TRBD1. There are 14 residues in the CDR3. Germline V lookup: CDR1 GTSNPN, CDR2 SVGIG (reference sequence). J gave up 2 bases and V 1 base, and 4 bases lay outside the gene matches.

The chain's CDR3 is CASSQHRDGYTF. The CDR3 DNA sequence: TGTGCCAGCAGCCAACACCGGGATGGCTACACCTTC. The chain joins TRBV14 to TRBJ1-2; D gene uncertain. This CDR3 region has 12 residues. The V and J ends lost 2 bases and 6 bases respectively, with 7 bases between them. Germline CDR1 is SGHDN and CDR2 is FVKESK.

J is TRBJ1-3 and V is TRBV7-9; 8 bases match TRBD1. The V segment lost 5 bases and the J segment 2 bases; nucleotides outside the gene matches: 2. Looked up from germline, CDR1 is SEHNR and CDR2 is FQNEAQ (reference sequence). CDR3 size: 14 residues. The chain's CDR3 is CASSPTGAGNTIYF. DNA for the CDR3: TGTGCCAGCAGCCCGACAGGGGCTGGAAACACCATATATTTT.

This clone was observed a handful of times. V gene TRBV7-9 combines with J gene TRBJ1-2; 8 bases map to TRBD1. From germline, CDR1 is SEHNR and CDR2 FQNEAQ (reference sequence). The CDR3 loop spans 16 amino acids. V lost 4 bases and J lost 1; bases outside the gene matches: 8. The CDR3 DNA is TGTGCCAGCAGCTCCCGGGACAGGATTTTTAACTATGGCTACACCTTC. Amino acid sequence: CASSSRDRIFNYGYTF. Full variable domain (outside the CDR3, taken from reference TRBV7-9 and TRBJ1-2): DTGVSQNPRHKITKRGQNVTFRCDPISEHNRLYWYRQTLGQGPEFLTYFQNEAQLEKSRLLSDRFSAERPKGSFSTLEIQRTEQGDSAMYLCASSSRDRIFNYGYTFGSGTRLTVV.

J is TRBJ2-1 and V is TRBV30; TRBD2 might be the D (5 bases). Germline V CDR1 and CDR2: GTSNPN, SVGIG (reference sequence). The V end lost 2 bases, the J end lost 7 bases, and 12 bases lay between the germline ends. The CDR3 length is 13 residues. CDR3: CAWSPPLGNEQFF. For the CDR3, the DNA is TGTGCCTGGAGTCCCCCACTAGGGAATGAGCAGTTCTTC. Combining the CDR3 with reference TRBV30 and TRBJ2-1 gives the whole variable domain SQTIHQWPATLVQPVGSPLSLECTVEGTSNPNLYWYRQAAGRGLQLLFYSVGIGQISSEVPQNLSASRPQDRQFILSSKKLLLSDSGFYLCAWSPPLGNEQFFGPGTRLTVL.

The V and J genes are TRBV11-1 and TRBJ1-2; TRBD1 matches 7 bases. V shed 5 bases and J 7 bases; nucleotides not matched to a gene: 13. The germline CDR1 and CDR2 sequences are SGHAT and FQDESV (reference sequence). This CDR3 contains 15 residues. This chain's CDR3 is CASSRWLRGRGGYTF. The CDR3 bases are TGTGCCAGCAGCCGATGGTTGAGGGGGCGAGGTGGCTACACCTTC.

The CDR3 sequence is CASSLGRGAEQYF. CDR3 in DNA: TGTGCCAGCAGCTTAGGGCGGGGCGCCGAGCAGTACTTC. This chain uses TRBV13 with TRBJ2-7; possibly TRBD2 for D (6 bases). CDR1 PRHDT and CDR2 FYEKMQ come from the germline V gene (reference sequence). Trimming pared 0 bases from V and 6 bases from J, leaving 9 bases between. CDR3 length: 13 residues. The full variable domain, rest sourced from reference TRBV13 and TRBJ2-7, is AAGVIQSPRHLIKEKRETATLKCYPIPRHDTVYWYQQGPGQDPQFLISFYEKMQSDKGSIPDRFSAQQFSDYHSELNMSSLELGDSALYFCASSLGRGAEQYFGPGTRLTVT.

The table lists this clone with a few counts. This specimen includes other DNA sequences encoding the same CDR3. The chain is built from TRBV2 and TRBJ1-1; 9 bases are shared with TRBD1. This CDR3 has 14 amino acids. V lost 4 bases to trimming and J lost 3 bases; unmatched junction nucleotides: 3. CDR1 is SNHLY, CDR2 FYNNEI, per germline. CDR3 DNA: TGTGCCAGCAGTGTGAGACAGGGGGACACTGAAGCTTTCTTT. This encodes CASSVRQGDTEAFF.

Only a few counts were recorded for this clone. The rearrangement uses TRBV6-6 and TRBJ2-7; 8 nucleotides line up with TRBD1. The CDR3 contains 15 residues. The J segment lost 3 bases and the V segment lost 6 bases, leaving 10 bases of the junction unmatched. Germline V lookup: CDR1 MNHNY, CDR2 SVGAGI (reference sequence). The CDR3 DNA reads as TGTGCCAGCAGAGAGCCGGGACAGGCTCTCTACGAGCAGTACTTC. This sequence encodes CASREPGQALYEQYF.

The V and J genes are TRBV5-1 and TRBJ1-2; 7 bases align to TRBD1. V gave up 4 bases and J gave up 5 bases; unmatched junction bases: 8. The CDR3 length is 14 residues. Per germline, CDR1 SGHRS and CDR2 YFSETQ. CDR3 in amino acids: CASSPTGETYGYTF. CDR3 sequence (DNA): TGCGCCAGCAGCCCTACAGGGGAAACTTATGGCTACACCTTC.